The source of this TCR beta chain is a study of cytomegalovirus exposure and HLA in healthy donors. The overall study: Both the 100 to 150 validation repertoires and the approximately 640 first-cohort repertoires used the same platform, as reported by a later analysis.

Method: immunoSEQ multiplex PCR; TCRdb's copy keeps in-frame clones and lacks some. The data hold over 150,000 clones, with about 89% observed a single time. Overall study results and limits: Most TCR sequences were seen very rarely across donors, but some public TCRs occurred in many. The study recorded about 150 TCR beta chains that were cytomegalovirus-associated.

This clone occurred once. Its target is not known. This sequence was found in a woman aged 18-30 years in good health and CMV-seropositive. Sequencing was done on a sample of PBMCs.

CDR3 DNA: TGCGCCAGCAGCTTACTAGGGAATGCTGAAGCTTTCTTT. This encodes CASSLLGNAEAFF. The chain carries TRBV5-1 and TRBJ1-1; D is undetermined. Germline assignment: CDR1 SGHRS and CDR2 YFSETQ. Trimming took off 2 bases at V and 6 bases at J, with 11 bases between the two ends. This CDR3 is 13 amino acids long. The variable domain in full, with the rest retrieved from reference TRBV5-1 and TRBJ1-1, is KAGVTQTPRYLIKTRGQQVTLSCSPISGHRSVSWYQQTPGQGLQFLFEYFSETQRNKGNFPGRFSGRQFSNSRSEMNVSTLELGDSALYLCASSLLGNAEAFFGQGTRLTVV.